The 20 T cell receptor beta chains listed next were all sequenced from one sample in a study of blood T cell repertoires in COVID-19. Clones were sequenced by immunoSEQ multiplex PCR, and TCRdb holds only the in-frame ones, with some missing. The sample lists over 80,000 clones; 88% were seen once. Source material: peripheral blood. All receptors come from a man aged 65-85 years with acute or convalescent COVID-19.

This chain uses TRBV10-3 with TRBJ2-7; D not certain. The germline CDR1 and CDR2 sequences are ENHRY and SYGVKD. V was shortened by 3 bases and J by 4 bases, with 7 bases between the two germline ends. The CDR3 is made up of 12 amino acids. The CDR3 DNA follows: TGTGCCATCAGTGAACTCGATTACGAGCAGTACTTC. Translation: CAISELDYEQYF.

This clone is a singleton in its sample. V and J are TRBV15 and TRBJ2-2, with TRBD2 matching over 7 bases. The germline CDR1 and CDR2 sequences are LNHNV and YYDKDF (reference sequence). The CDR3 length is 15 residues. J was trimmed by 4 bases and V by 0 bases; bases with no gene match: 2. CDR3 nucleotide sequence: TGTGCCACCAGCAGAGATGGGGGGGGCACCGGGGAGCTGTTTTTT. Translated: CATSRDGGGTGELFF.

V and J are TRBV19 and TRBJ1-5; possible D gene TRBD1, 5 bases. Trimming took off 8 bases at V and 7 bases at J, with 18 bases between the two ends. CDR3 length equals 14 residues. Germline V gene lookup returns CDR1 LNHDA and CDR2 SQIVND (reference sequence). The CDR3 DNA reads TGTGCCAGTGCTCATTCAGGGTTGAGCCAGCCCCAGCATTTT. Protein sequence: CASAHSGLSQPQHF.

This chain uses TRBV6-5 with TRBJ2-3; TRBD1 agrees at 10 bases. There are 16 residues in the CDR3. Germline assignment: CDR1 MNHEY and CDR2 SVGAGI. With 0 bases clipped from V and 3 bases from J, the junction kept 3 bases outside the gene matches. The CDR3 DNA reads TGTGCCAGCAGTTACTCGGGACAGGGGTTTACAGATACGCAGTATTTT. This gives the protein CASSYSGQGFTDTQYF.

V usage is TRBV6-5 and J usage is TRBJ1-2; 9 nucleotides match TRBD1. There are 15 residues in the CDR3. Per the germline V gene, CDR1 is MNHEY and CDR2 is SVGAGI. V lost 2 bases to trimming and J lost 3 bases; unmatched junction nucleotides: 4. The DNA of the CDR3 is TGTGCCAGCAGTTACGGGACAGGGAAGGACTATGGCTACACCTTC. Its translation: CASSYGTGKDYGYTF.

The chain has TRBV21-1 and TRBJ2-7; the tabulated D call, TRBD2, remains unverified against the DNA. TRBV21-1 is classified as a pseudogene. This CDR3 spans 14 amino acids. CDR3 in DNA: TGTGCCAGCAGCGAGACTAAGGCCCCCTACGAGCAGTACTTC. This gives the protein CASSETKAPYEQYF.

This chain connects TRBV12-3 or TRBV12-4 to TRBJ2-2; D remains ambiguous. This CDR3 is built from 12 residues. Trimming removed 11 bases at V and 4 bases at J, with 11 bases between. The CDR3 here is CAAEFSTGELFF. CDR3 nucleotide sequence: TGTGCCGCGGAGTTTAGCACCGGGGAGCTGTTTTTT.

The V and J genes are TRBV7-2 and TRBJ1-5; no clear D. CDR3 length: 16 residues. Between the trimmed V and J ends, which lost 2 bases and 0 bases, there was a span of 11 bases. Germline V gene data show CDR1 as SGHTA and CDR2 as FQGNSA. Here the CDR3 reads CASSLSSGYSNQPQHF. In DNA, the CDR3 is TGTGCCAGCAGCTTAAGCTCAGGATATAGCAATCAGCCCCAGCATTTT.

This clone was seen only a few times. The V and J genes are TRBV27 and TRBJ2-1, with D unresolved. The ends were cut back, 6 bases at V and 4 bases at J, with 7 bases in the middle. Germline CDR1 and CDR2: MNHEY and SMNVEV (reference sequence). The CDR3 is 12 amino acids. Here the CDR3 reads CASSPRYNEQFF. CDR3 nucleotides: TGTGCCAGCAGCCCCAGATACAATGAGCAGTTCTTC.

The V gene is TRBV28, the J gene TRBJ2-4, with D possibly TRBD2 on 6 matching bases. V lost 6 bases, J lost 7 bases, and 19 bases lay in between. CDR1 and CDR2 (germline): MDHEN, SYDVKM. This CDR3 spans 15 amino acids. CDR3 residues: CASSLAGPGANIQYF. CDR3 bases: TGTGCCAGCAGCCTGGCGGGACCCGGGGCCAACATTCAGTACTTC. Based on the CDR3 plus reference TRBV28 and TRBJ2-4, the full variable domain is DVKVTQSSRYLVKRTGEKVFLECVQDMDHENMFWYRQDPGLGLRLIYFSYDVKMKEKGDIPEGYSVSREKKERFSLILESASTNQTSMYLCASSLAGPGANIQYFGAGTRLSVL.

This chain joins TRBV28 and TRBJ2-3; D is unresolved. Per the germline V gene, CDR1 is MDHEN and CDR2 is SYDVKM. V shed 5 bases and J shed 5 bases, with 5 bases lying between them. CDR3 length: 11 residues. The CDR3 spells CASSALDTQYF. As DNA, the CDR3 is TGTGCCAGCAGTGCACTAGATACGCAGTATTTT.

The CDR3 loop reads CASSLEASGVYGYTF. CDR3 bases: TGTGCCAGCAGCTTAGAAGCCAGCGGGGTCTATGGCTACACCTTC. This sequence joins TRBV7-9 and TRBJ1-2; D is unresolved. The V end lost 1 base, the J end lost 4 bases, and 13 bases lay between the germline ends. The CDR3 runs 15 residues. Germline-derived CDR1 and CDR2 are SEHNR and FQNEAQ (reference sequence).

There are a few counts of this clone. V is TRBV7-2 and J is TRBJ2-5; unclear D gene. Germline V CDR1 and CDR2: SGHTA, FQGNSA. V lost 5 bases and J 1 base, leaving 11 bases between the germline ends. CDR3 length: 14 amino acids. The chain's CDR3 is CASSQRPGQETQYF. In DNA, the CDR3 is TGTGCCAGCAGCCAGCGACCCGGCCAAGAGACCCAGTACTTC.

V is TRBV6-5 and J is TRBJ1-2; no clear D. CDR3 length: 13 residues. Trimming removed 5 bases from V and 2 bases from J, with 9 bases in between. Germline V lookup: CDR1 MNHEY, CDR2 SVGAGI. Here the CDR3 reads CASSPSRNYGYTF. The CDR3 DNA reads as TGTGCCAGCAGTCCCTCGAGGAACTATGGCTACACCTTC.

The rearrangement joins TRBV3-1 (or the pseudogene TRBV3-2) to TRBJ1-1; no clear D. Trimming removed 2 bases at V and 0 bases at J, with 4 bases between. Germline CDR1 LGHDT, CDR2 YNNKEL (reference sequence). The CDR3 contains 13 residues. CDR3 nucleotide sequence: TGTGCCAGCAGCCAACAAATGAACACTGAAGCTTTCTTT. Translating gives CASSQQMNTEAFF.

The chain couples TRBV28 to TRBJ2-1, with 11 positions matching TRBD2. The V and J ends lost 3 bases and 8 bases, in that order; junction bases with no gene match: 3. The CDR3 is made up of 14 amino acids. Germline values: CDR1 MDHEN, CDR2 SYDVKM. The CDR3 region is CASSFRLAGYEQFF. CDR3 sequence (DNA): TGTGCCAGCAGTTTTAGACTAGCGGGATATGAGCAGTTCTTC.

V and J are TRBV18 and TRBJ1-1, with D perhaps TRBD1 (6 bases). Germline V gene lookup returns CDR1 KGHSH and CDR2 LQKENI. Between the trimmed V and J ends, which lost 3 bases and 5 bases, there was a span of 13 bases. The CDR3 extends over 14 amino acids. The CDR3 bases are TGTGCCAGCTCACCCTCGGACAGTAGGACTGAAGCTTTCTTT. Translating it yields CASSPSDSRTEAFF.

This clone was recorded once. The V call is TRBV4-3, the J call TRBJ2-3, with D uncertain. There are 13 residues in the CDR3. The V end lost 2 bases, the J end lost 4 bases, and 7 bases lay between the germline ends. Germline values: CDR1 LGHNA, CDR2 YSLEER. CDR3 region: CASSQQTPDTQYF. CDR3 in DNA: TGCGCCAGCAGCCAACAAACACCAGATACGCAGTATTTT.

This clone was recorded once. This chain links TRBV18 with TRBJ2-2; the match to TRBD1 covers 8 bases. The junction had 15 bases not matched to a gene; V was cut back by 4 bases and J by 5 bases. The CDR3 runs to 18 residues. Germline lookup yields CDR1 KGHSH and CDR2 LQKENI. For the CDR3, the DNA is TGTGCCAGCTCACTAGACAGGGGAAGGAGTTATGAAACCGGGGAGCTGTTTTTT. Encoded protein: CASSLDRGRSYETGELFF.

As regards this clone: Other nucleotide sequences in the sample specify the same CDR3. DNA of the CDR3: TGCGCCAGCAGCTTGGAGGGACAGGCATACAATGAGCAGTTCTTC. It specifies CASSLEGQAYNEQFF. The gene calls are TRBV5-1 and TRBJ2-1; TRBD1 matches at 8 bases. This CDR3 region has 15 residues. Per germline, CDR1 SGHRS and CDR2 YFSETQ. V was clipped by 0 bases and J by 4 bases; unmatched bases: 3.